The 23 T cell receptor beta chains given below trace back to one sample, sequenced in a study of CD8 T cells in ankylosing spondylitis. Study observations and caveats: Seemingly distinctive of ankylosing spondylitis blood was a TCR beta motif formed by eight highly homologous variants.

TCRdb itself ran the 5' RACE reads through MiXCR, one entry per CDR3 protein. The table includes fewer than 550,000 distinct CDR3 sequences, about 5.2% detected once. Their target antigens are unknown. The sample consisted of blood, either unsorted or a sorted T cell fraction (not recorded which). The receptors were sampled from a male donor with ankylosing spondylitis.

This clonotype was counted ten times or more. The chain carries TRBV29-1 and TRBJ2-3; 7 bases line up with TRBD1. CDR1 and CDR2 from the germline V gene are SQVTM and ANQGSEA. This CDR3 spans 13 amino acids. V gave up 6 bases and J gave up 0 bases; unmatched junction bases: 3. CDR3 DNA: TGCAGCGTCCTGACAGGGAGCACAGATACGCAGTATTTT. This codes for CSVLTGSTDTQYF.

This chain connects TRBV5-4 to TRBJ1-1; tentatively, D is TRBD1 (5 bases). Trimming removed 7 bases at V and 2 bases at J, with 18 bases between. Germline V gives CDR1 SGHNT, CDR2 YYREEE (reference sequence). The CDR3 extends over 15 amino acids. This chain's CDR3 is CASYTKTAGNTEAFF. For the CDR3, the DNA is TGTGCCAGCTATACCAAGACAGCGGGAAACACTGAAGCTTTCTTT. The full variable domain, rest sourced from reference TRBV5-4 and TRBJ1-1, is ETGVTQSPTHLIKTRGQQVTLRCSSQSGHNTVSWYQQALGQGPQFIFQYYREEENGRGNFPPRFSGLQFPNYSSELNVNALELDDSALYLCASYTKTAGNTEAFFGQGTRLTVV.

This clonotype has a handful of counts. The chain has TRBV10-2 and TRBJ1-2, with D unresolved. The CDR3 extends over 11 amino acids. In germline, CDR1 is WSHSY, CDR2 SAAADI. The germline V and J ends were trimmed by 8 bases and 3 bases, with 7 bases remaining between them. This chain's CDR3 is CASGKHYGYTF. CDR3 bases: TGCGCCAGCGGGAAGCACTATGGCTACACCTTC.

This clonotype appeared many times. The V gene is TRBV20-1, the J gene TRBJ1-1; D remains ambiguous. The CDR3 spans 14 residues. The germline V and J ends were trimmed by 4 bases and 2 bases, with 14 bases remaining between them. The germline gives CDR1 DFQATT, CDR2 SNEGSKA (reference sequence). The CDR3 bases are TGCAGTGCTAAGTTCGGCCACCTCAACACTGAAGCTTTCTTT. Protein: CSAKFGHLNTEAFF.

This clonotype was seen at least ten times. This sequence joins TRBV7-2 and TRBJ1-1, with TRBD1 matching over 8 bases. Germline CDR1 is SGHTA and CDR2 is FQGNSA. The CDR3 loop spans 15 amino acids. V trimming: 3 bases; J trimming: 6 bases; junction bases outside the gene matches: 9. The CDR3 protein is CASSFRTGSIAEAFF. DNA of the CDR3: TGTGCCAGCAGCTTCCGGACAGGGTCAATAGCTGAAGCTTTCTTT.

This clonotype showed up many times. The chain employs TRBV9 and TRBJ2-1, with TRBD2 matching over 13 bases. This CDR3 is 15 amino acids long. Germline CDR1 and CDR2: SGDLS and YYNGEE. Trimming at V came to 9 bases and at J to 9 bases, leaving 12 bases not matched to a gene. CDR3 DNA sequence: TGTGCCACCTACCGGGGGACTAGCGGGGCCGGTGAGCAGTTCTTC. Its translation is CATYRGTSGAGEQFF.

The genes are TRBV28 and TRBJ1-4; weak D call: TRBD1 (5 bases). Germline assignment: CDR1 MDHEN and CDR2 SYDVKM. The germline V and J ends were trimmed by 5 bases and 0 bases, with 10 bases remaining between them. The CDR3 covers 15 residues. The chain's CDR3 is CASSPPRATNEKLFF. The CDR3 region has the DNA TGTGCCAGCAGTCCCCCCAGGGCAACTAATGAAAAACTGTTTTTT.

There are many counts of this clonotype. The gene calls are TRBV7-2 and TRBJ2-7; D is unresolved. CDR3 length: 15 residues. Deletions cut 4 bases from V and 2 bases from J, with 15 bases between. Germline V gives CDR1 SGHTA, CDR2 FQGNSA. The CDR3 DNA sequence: TGTGCCAGCAGCTCCGGGCCTCCCGACACCTACGAGCAGTACTTC. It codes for CASSSGPPDTYEQYF.

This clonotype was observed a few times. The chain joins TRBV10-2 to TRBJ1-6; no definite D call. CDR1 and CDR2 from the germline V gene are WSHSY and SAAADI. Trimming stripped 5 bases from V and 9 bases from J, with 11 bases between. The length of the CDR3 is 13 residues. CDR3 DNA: TGCGCCAGCAGTTACAGTAAGACTTCACCCCTCCACTTT. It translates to CASSYSKTSPLHF.

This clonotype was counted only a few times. CDR3 in amino acids: CSVGTPGYYEQYF. The CDR3 coding sequence is TGCAGCGTGGGTACCCCGGGGTATTACGAGCAGTACTTC. The chain links TRBV29-1 to TRBJ2-7; the D gene is possibly TRBD2 (5 bases). CDR1 is SQVTM, CDR2 ANQGSEA, per germline. V lost 6 bases, J lost 4 bases, and 16 bases lay in between. This CDR3 comprises 13 residues.

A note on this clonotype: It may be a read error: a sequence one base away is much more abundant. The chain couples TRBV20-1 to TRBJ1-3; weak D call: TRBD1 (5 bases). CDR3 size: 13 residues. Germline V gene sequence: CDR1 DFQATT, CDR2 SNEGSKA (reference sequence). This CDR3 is CSSRQSSGNTIYF. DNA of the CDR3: TGCAGTTCTAGACAGAGCTCTGGAAACACCATATATTTT.

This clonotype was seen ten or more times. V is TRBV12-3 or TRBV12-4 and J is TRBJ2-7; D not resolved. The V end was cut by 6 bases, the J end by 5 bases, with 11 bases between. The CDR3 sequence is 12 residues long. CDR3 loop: CASRAQMDEQYF. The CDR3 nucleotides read TGTGCCAGCAGGGCACAGATGGACGAGCAGTACTTC.

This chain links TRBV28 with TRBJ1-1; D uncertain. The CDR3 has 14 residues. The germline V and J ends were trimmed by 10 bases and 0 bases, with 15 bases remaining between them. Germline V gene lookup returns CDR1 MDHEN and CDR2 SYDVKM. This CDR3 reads CATTQRLMNTEAFF. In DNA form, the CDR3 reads TGTGCCACCACACAGCGACTCATGAACACTGAAGCTTTCTTT.

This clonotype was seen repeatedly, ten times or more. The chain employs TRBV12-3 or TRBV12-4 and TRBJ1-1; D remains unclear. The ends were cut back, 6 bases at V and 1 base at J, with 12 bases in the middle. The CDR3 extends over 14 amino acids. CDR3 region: CASRALTGNTEAFF. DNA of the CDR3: TGTGCCAGCAGAGCCTTGACGGGGAACACTGAAGCTTTCTTT.

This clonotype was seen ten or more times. The DNA for the CDR3 is TGCGCCAGCAGCTCCGGACAGGGGCAAGAGACCCAGTACTTC. Amino acid sequence: CASSSGQGQETQYF. This chain connects TRBV5-1 to TRBJ2-5; 9 bases are a match to TRBD1. This CDR3 is built from 14 residues. The V segment lost 3 bases and the J segment 2 bases; nucleotides outside the gene matches: 2. Germline-derived CDR1 and CDR2 are SGHRS and YFSETQ. The whole variable domain, remainder taken from reference TRBV5-1 and TRBJ2-5, is KAGVTQTPRYLIKTRGQQVTLSCSPISGHRSVSWYQQTPGQGLQFLFEYFSETQRNKGNFPGRFSGRQFSNSRSEMNVSTLELGDSALYLCASSSGQGQETQYFGPGTRLLVL.

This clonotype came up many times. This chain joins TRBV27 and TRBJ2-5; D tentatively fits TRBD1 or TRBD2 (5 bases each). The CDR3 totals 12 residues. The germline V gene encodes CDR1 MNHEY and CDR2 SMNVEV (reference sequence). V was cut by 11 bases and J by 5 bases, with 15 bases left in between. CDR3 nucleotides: TGTGCCCGCCTGGGGGTAGGGGAGACCCAGTACTTC. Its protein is CARLGVGETQYF.

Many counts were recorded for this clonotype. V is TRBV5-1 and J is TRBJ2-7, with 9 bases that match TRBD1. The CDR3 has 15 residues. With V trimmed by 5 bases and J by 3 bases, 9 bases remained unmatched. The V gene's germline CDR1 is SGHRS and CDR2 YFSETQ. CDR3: CASRRVGTGLYEQYF. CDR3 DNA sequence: TGCGCCAGCAGACGCGTCGGGACAGGGCTCTACGAGCAGTACTTC.

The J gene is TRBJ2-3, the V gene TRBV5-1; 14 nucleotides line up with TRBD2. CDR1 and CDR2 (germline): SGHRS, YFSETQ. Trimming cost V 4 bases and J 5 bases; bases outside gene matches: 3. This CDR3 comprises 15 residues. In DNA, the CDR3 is TGCGCCAGCAGCCAGACTAGCGGGGGGGAAGATACGCAGTATTTT. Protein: CASSQTSGGEDTQYF.

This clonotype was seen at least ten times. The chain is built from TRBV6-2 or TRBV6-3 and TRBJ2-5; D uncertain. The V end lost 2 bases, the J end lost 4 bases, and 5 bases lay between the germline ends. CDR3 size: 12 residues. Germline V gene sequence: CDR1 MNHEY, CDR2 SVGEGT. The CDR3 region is CASSYVGETQYF. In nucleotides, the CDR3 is TGTGCCAGCAGTTACGTAGGAGAGACCCAGTACTTC.

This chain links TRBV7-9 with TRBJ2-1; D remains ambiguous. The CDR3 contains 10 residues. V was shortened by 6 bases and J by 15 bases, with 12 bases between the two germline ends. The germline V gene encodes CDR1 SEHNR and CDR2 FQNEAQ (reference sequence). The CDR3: CASSHTLMFF. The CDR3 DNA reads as TGTGCCAGCAGTCACACTCTGATGTTCTTC.

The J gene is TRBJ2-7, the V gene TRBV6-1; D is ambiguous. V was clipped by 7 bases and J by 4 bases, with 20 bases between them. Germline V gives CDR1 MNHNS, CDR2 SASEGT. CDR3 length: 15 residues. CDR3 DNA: TGTGCCAGCACCCAATGGGGTGGGGATATTTACGAGCAGTACTTC. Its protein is CASTQWGGDIYEQYF.

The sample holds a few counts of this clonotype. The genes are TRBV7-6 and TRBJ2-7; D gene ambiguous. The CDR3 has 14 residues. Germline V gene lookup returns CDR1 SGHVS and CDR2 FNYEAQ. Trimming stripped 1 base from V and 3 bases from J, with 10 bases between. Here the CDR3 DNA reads TGTGCCAGCAGCTTAGGAAGTGGAGTCTACGAGCAGTACTTC. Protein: CASSLGSGVYEQYF.

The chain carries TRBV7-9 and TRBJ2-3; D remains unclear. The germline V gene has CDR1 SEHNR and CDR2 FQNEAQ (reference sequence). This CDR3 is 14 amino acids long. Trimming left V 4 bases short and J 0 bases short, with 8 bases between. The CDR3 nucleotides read TGTGCCAGCAGCTCCATGGGCAGCACAGATACGCAGTATTTT. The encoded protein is CASSSMGSTDTQYF.